What follows describes a single T cell receptor beta chain. Its specificity is unknown. These data come from a study of T cell responses to AZD1222 COVID-19 vaccine. V was shortened by 1 base and J by 4 bases, with 13 bases between the two germline ends. This CDR3 is 15 amino acids long. The germline V gene encodes CDR1 SGHTA and CDR2 FQGNSA. The assay was immunoSEQ multiplex PCR, and TCRdb's table has in-frame clones only and misses some. The sample includes about 47,000 clones, about four fifths of them seen just once. General study findings and limits: Spike as a whole was targeted by vaccine-associated CD4 TCRs, dominant at 160-218 and 743-854.

The V call is TRBV7-2, the J call TRBJ1-2; D is uncertain. Sequenced here: peripheral blood, sampled 28 days after the second dose of the MenACWY control vaccine. The clonotype was recovered from an adult who received the MenACWY meningococcal vaccine as a control. CDR3 nucleotide sequence: TGTGCCAGCAGCTTAGAATCCCTGAAAACCTATGGCTACACCTTC. This translates into CASSLESLKTYGYTF.